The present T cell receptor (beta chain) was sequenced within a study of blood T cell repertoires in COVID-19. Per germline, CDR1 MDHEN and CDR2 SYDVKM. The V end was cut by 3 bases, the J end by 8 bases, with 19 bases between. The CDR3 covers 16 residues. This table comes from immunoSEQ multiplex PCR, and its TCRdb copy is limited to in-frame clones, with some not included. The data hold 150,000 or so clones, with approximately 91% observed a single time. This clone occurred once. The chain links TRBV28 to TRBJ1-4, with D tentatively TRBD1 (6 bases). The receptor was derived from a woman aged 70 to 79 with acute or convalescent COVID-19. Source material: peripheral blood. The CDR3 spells CASSFERQVRREKLFF. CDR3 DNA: TGTGCCAGCAGTTTTGAGCGACAGGTCCGACGGGAAAAACTGTTTTTT.